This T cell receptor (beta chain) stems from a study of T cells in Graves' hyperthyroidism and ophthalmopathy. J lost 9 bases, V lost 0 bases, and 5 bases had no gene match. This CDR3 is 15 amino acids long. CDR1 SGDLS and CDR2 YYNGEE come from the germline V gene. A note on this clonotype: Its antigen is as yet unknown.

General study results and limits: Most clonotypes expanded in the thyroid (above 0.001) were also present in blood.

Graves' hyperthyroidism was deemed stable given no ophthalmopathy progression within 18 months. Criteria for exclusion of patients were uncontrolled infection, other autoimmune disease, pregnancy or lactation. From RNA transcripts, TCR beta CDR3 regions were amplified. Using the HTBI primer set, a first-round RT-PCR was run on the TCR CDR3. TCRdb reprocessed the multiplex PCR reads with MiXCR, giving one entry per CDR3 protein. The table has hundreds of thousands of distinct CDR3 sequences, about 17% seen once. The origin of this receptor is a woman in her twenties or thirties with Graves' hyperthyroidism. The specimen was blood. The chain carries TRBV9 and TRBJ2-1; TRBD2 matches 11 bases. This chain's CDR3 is CASSVVAGGPPEQFF. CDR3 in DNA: TGTGCCAGCAGCGTAGTAGCGGGAGGGCCCCCTGAGCAGTTCTTC.